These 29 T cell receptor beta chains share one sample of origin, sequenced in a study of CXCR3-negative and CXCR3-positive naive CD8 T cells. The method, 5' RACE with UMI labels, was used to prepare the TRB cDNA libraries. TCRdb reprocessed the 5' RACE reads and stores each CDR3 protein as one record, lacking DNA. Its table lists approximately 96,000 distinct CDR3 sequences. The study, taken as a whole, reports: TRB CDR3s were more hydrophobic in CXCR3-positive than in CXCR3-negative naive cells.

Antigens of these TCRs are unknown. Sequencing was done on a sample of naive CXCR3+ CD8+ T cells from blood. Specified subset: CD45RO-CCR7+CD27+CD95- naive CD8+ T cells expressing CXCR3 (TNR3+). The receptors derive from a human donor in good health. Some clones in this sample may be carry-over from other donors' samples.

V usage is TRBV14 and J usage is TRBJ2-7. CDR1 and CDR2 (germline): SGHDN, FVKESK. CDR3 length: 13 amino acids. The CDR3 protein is CASSQVRGWEQYF.

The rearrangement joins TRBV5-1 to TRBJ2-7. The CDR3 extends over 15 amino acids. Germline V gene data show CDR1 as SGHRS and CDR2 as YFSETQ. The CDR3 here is CASSLAKNHKGEQYF.

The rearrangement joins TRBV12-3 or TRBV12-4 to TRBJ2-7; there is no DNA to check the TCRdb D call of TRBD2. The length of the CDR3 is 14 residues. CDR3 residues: CASSQRGNSYEQYF.

CDR3 sequence: CASSLVRGGVSGANVLTF. The rearrangement joins TRBV14 to TRBJ2-6; TCRdb calls TRBD1, which cannot be checked without DNA. Germline CDR1 is SGHDN and CDR2 is FVKESK. The CDR3 loop spans 18 amino acids.

The CDR3 spells CSGAATDTQYF. The chain links TRBV20-1 to TRBJ2-3. Germline V gene lookup returns CDR1 DFQATT and CDR2 SNEGSKA (reference sequence). This CDR3 comprises 11 residues.

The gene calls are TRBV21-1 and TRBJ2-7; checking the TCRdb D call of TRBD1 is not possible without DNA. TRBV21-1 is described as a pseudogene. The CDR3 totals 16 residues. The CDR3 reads CASSGNTTEGLSEQYF.

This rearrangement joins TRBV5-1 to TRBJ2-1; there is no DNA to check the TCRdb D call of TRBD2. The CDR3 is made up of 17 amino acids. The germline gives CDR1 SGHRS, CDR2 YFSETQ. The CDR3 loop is CASSFLAGDHSYNEQFF.

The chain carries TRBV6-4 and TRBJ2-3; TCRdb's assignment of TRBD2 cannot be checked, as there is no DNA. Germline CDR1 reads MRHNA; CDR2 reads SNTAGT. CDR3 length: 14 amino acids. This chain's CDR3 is CASSASGGSDTQYF.

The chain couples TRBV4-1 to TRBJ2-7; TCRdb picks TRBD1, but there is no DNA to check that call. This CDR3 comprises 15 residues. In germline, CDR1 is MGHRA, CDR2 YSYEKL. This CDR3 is CASSPGPTGSYEQYF.

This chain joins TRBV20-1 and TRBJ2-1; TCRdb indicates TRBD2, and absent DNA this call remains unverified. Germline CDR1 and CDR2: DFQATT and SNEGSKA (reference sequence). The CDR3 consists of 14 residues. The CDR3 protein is CSVLLAGGGNEQFF.

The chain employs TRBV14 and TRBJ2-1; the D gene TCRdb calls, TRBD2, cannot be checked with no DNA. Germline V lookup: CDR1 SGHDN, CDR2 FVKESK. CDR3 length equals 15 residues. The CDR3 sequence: CASSQALAGDYEQFF. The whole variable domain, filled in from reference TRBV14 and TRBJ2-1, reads EAGVTQFPSHSVIEKGQTVTLRCDPISGHDNLYWYRRVMGKEIKFLLHFVKESKQDESGMPNNRFLAERTGGTYSTLKVQPAELEDSGVYFCASSQALAGDYEQFFGPGTRLTVL.

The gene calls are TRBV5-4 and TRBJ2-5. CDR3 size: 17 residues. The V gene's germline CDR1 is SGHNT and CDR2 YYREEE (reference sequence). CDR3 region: CASSPSGSRPLVETQYF.

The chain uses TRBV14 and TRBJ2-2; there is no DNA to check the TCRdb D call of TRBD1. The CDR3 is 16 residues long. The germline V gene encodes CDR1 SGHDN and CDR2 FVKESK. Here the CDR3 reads CASSQRDRISTGELFF.

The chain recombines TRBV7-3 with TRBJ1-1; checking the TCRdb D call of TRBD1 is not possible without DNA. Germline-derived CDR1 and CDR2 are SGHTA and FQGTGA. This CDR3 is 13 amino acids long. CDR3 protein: CASSIGGGTEAFF.

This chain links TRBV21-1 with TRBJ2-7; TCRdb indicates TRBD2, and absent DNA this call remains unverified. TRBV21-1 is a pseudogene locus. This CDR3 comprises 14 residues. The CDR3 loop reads CASSIVRDFDEQYF.

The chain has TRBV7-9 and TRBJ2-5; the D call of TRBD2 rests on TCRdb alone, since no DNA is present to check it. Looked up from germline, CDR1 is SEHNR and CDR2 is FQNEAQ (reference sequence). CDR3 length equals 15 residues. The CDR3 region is CASSFLDGLQETQYF.

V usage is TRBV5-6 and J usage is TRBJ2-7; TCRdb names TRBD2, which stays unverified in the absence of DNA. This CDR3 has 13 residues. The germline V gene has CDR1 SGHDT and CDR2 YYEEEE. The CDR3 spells CASSFDYSYEQYF.

This CDR3 is CGTSGVSYEQYF. The rearrangement joins TRBV20-1 to TRBJ2-7; as DNA is missing, the TRBD2 call by TCRdb cannot be tested. This CDR3 is 12 amino acids long. CDR1 and CDR2 (germline): DFQATT, SNEGSKA (reference sequence).

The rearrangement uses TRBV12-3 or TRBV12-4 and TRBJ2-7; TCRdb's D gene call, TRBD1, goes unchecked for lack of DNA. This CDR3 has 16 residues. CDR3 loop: CASSVGQEIITYEQYF.

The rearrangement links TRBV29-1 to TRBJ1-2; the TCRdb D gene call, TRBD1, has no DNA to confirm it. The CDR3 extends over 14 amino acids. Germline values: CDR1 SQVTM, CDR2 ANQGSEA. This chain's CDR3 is CSVSGDSWGYGYTF.

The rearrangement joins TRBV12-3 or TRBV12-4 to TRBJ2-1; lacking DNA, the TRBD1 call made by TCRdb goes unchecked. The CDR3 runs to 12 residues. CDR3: CASTPGGNEQFF.

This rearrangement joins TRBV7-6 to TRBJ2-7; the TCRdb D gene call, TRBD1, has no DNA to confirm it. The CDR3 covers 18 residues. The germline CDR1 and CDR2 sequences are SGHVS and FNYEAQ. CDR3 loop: CASSLDPTGGSLSYEQYF.

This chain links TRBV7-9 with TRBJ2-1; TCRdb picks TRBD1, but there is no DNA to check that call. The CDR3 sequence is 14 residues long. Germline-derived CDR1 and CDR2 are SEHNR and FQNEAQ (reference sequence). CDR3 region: CASSSRAGENEQFF.

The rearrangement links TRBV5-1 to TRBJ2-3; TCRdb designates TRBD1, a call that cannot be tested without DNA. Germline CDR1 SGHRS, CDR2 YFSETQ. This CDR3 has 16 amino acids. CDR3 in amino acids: CASSLAWGRESDTQYF.

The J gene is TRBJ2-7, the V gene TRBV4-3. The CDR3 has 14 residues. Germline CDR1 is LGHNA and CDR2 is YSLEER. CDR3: CASSQDSGSYEQYF.

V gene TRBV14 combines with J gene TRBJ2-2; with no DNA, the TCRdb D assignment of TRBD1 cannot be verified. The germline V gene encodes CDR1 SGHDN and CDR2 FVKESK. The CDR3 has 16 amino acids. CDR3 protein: CASSGTGGAVAGELFF.

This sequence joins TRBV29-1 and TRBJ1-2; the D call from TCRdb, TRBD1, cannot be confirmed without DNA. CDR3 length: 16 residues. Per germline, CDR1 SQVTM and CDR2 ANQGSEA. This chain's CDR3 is CSVEEGDRGWNYGYTF.

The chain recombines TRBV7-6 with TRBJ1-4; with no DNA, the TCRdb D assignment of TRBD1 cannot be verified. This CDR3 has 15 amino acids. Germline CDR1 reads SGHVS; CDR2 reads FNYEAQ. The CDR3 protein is CAGSSPGGSNEKLFF.

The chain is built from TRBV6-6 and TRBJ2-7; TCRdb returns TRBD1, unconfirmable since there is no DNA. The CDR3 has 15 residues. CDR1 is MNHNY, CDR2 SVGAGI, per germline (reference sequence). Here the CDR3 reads CASSRMGQDNYEQYF.